Listed here are 26 T cell receptor beta chains from one sample, sequenced in a study of tumor-infiltrating lymphocytes in primary liver carcinoma (TCRdb year 2017). Sequencing was carried out with an Illumina HiSeq 2500. Using a constant-region primer and ProtoScript II reverse transcriptase, TCRbeta-specific cDNA was reverse-transcribed from approximately 500 ng total RNA. TCRbeta libraries were built with three nested multiplex PCR rounds, a slightly modified ARM-PCR procedure. Multiplex TRBV1-TRBV30 forward primers and a Cbeta reverse primer were used in the first two PCR rounds, each of which was run for about 10 cycles. The raw public reads went through TCRdb reprocessing: fastp at Q25, MiXCR clone calling, in-frame beta chains kept. Identical CDR3 protein sequences are pooled into one entry, listed with their most common genes and DNA. In this sample the table shows around 71,000 distinct CDR3 sequences, 70% to 80% of which occur a single time. About an eighth of the sample goes to the ten largest clones.

Total RNA and DNA were co-extracted from around 20-30 mg of bulk tissue with the AllPrep DNA/RNA mini kit, without cell sorting. Sequencing was carried out using liver tumor tissue from sampling region 4. Sample cell subset or site, as interpreted from the label and publication: tumor region T4, right-lateral pole. The receptors were sampled from a woman in her sixties or seventies with primary liver carcinoma and hepatitis B virus infection.

This clonotype showed up just once. One end of the junction does not line up with germline, which may come from a read error. This chain uses TRBV11-2 with TRBJ1-6; no clear D. The length of the CDR3 is 15 residues. Germline CDR1 is SGHAT and CDR2 is FQNNGV. The CDR3 bases are TGTGTCAGCGGCTTAGAAGTGGCAGCTATCTCACCCCCCCACTTT. As protein: CVSGLEVAAISPPHF.

With respect to this clonotype: This clone may be a read error of a much larger clone one base away. The V call is TRBV28, the J call TRBJ2-3; 8 nucleotides match TRBD2. After removal of 5 bases from V and 1 base from J, the junction contained 17 bases not matched to a gene. CDR1 is MDHEN and CDR2 is SYDVKM in the germline V gene. The CDR3 contains 19 residues. DNA of the CDR3: TGTGCCAGCAGTCGCCTATCCCGACTAGCGATAGAAGGCACAGATACGCAGTATTTT. Translated, it gives CASSRLSRLAIEGTDTQYF.

Comments on this clonotype: An end of the junction differs from the germline gene, which may be a read error. J is TRBJ2-6 and V is TRBV5-4; 7 bases agree with TRBD1. The CDR3 spans 19 residues. Germline CDR1 and CDR2: SGHNT and YYREEE (reference sequence). The CDR3 DNA is TGTGCCAGCAGCTTGACCAGGGGACAGTACTCCTCTGGGGCCGACGTCCTGACTTTC. Amino acid sequence: CASSLTRGQYSSGADVLTF.

In the case of this clonotype: One end of the junction is discordant with germline, which a read error may explain. This chain uses TRBV10-3 with TRBJ2-3, with TRBD2 as a possible D gene (6 bases). Germline V gives CDR1 ENHRY, CDR2 SYGVKD. CDR3 size: 14 residues. CDR3 protein: CAINVGGGTGTQYF. The CDR3 DNA reads as TGTGCCATCAATGTGGGGGGAGGCACAGGTACGCAGTATTTT.

The chain recombines TRBV18 with TRBJ2-7; possibly TRBD1 for D (5 bases). V was pared by 3 bases and J by 6 bases, with 24 bases between. This CDR3 comprises 17 residues. CDR1 KGHSH and CDR2 LQKENI come from the germline V gene. Written as DNA, the CDR3 is TGTGCCAGCTCACCTCCCTCTCGTACAGGAGTGGGGTTCGAGCAGTACTTC. Encoded protein: CASSPPSRTGVGFEQYF.

This clonotype was detected ten times or more. The J gene is TRBJ2-4, the V gene TRBV5-1; 9 bases fit TRBD1. From germline, CDR1 is SGHRS and CDR2 YFSETQ. J was trimmed by 3 bases and V by 4 bases; bases with no gene match: 5. The length of the CDR3 is 15 residues. This chain's CDR3 is CASSLGQGDKNIQYF. The CDR3 bases are TGCGCCAGCAGCCTGGGACAGGGTGACAAAAACATTCAGTACTTC.

The chain employs TRBV24-1 and TRBJ2-3; 13 bases map to TRBD2. The V gene end was trimmed by 4 bases and the J gene end by 5 bases; junction bases not matched to a gene: 11. Germline V gene sequence: CDR1 KGHDR, CDR2 SFDVKD. This CDR3 is built from 18 residues. The CDR3 DNA reads TGTGCCACCAGTGACCCAGGGGGACTAGCGGGATTGAGAGATACGCAGTATTTT. Protein product: CATSDPGGLAGLRDTQYF.

A word on this clonotype: No conserved phenylalanine or tryptophan is present at the end of the CDR3, so a read error is the likely explanation. The chain carries TRBV7-8 and TRBJ2-5; D uncertain. From germline, CDR1 is SGHVS and CDR2 FQNEAQ. This CDR3 region has 15 residues. In DNA, the CDR3 is TGTGCCAGCAACTTAGGGTTCGCAGACCAAGAGACCCAGTACTAC. As protein: CASNLGFADQETQYY.

Remarks on this clonotype: This could be a read error, since a much larger clone is one nucleotide away. The chain carries TRBV5-1 and TRBJ2-3; 8 bases agree with TRBD1. This CDR3 has 16 amino acids. Germline lookup yields CDR1 SGHRS and CDR2 YFSETQ. The CDR3 DNA reads as TGCGCCAGCAGCTTGGCCGTTGACAGGGGTACAGATACGCGGTATTTT. This translates into CASSLAVDRGTDTRYF. The full variable domain, its missing parts supplied by reference TRBV5-1 and TRBJ2-3, is KAGVTQTPRYLIKTRGQQVTLSCSPISGHRSVSWYQQTPGQGLQFLFEYFSETQRNKGNFPGRFSGRQFSNSRSEMNVSTLELGDSALYLCASSLAVDRGTDTRYFGPGTRLTVL.

The V call is TRBV14, the J call TRBJ2-7; maybe TRBD1 (6 bases). Germline CDR1 is SGHDN and CDR2 is FVKESK. V was clipped by 4 bases and J by 6 bases, with 16 bases between them. CDR3 length: 14 residues. The CDR3: CASSRAGTGSEQYF. CDR3 in DNA: TGTGCCAGCAGCCGAGCAGGAACAGGGAGCGAGCAGTACTTC.

Concerning this clonotype itself: The CDR3 end shows no conserved phenylalanine or tryptophan, and so a read error is likely. No DNA is shown, since the ends of the CDR3 on it are uncertain; the CDR3 is the one TCRdb lists. The genes are TRBV11-2 and TRBJ2-2; the DNA was not used to check the table's D call, TRBD2. The CDR3 extends over 13 residues, inclusive of both ends. The germline CDR1 and CDR2 sequences are SGHAT and FQNNGV. CDR3 loop: CASSLDRAGELFS.

The CDR3 region has the DNA TGTGCCAGCAGTGGCCCTAGCAGGACCTCCTACAATGAGCAGTTCTTC. Translating gives CASSGPSRTSYNEQFF. The genes are TRBV6-1 and TRBJ2-1; D possibly corresponds to TRBD2 (5 bases). The CDR3 runs 16 residues. Trimming stripped 4 bases from V and 0 bases from J, with 13 bases between. Germline loops: CDR1 MNHNS, CDR2 SASEGT.

In this sample, this clonotype is medium-sized. The V call is TRBV6-1, the J call TRBJ1-6; 7 bases line up with TRBD1. The CDR3 is made up of 14 amino acids. Germline assignment: CDR1 MNHNS and CDR2 SASEGT. After removal of 6 bases from V and 10 bases from J, the junction contained 9 bases not matched to a gene. This CDR3 is CASSPTGEGSPLHF. DNA of the CDR3: TGTGCCAGCAGCCCAACAGGGGAAGGATCACCCCTCCACTTT.

V usage is TRBV12-5 and J usage is TRBJ2-4; D may be TRBD1 (6 bases). Germline V gene sequence: CDR1 LGHNT, CDR2 FRNRAP. V lost 2 bases to trimming and J lost 1 base, with 15 bases between them. This CDR3 is 17 amino acids long. The DNA of the CDR3 is TGTGCTAGTGGTTTGATACTTGGGGGCTCGGCCAAAAACATTCAGTACTTC. Amino acids: CASGLILGGSAKNIQYF. Based on the CDR3 plus reference TRBV12-5 and TRBJ2-4, the full variable domain is DARVTQTPRHKVTEMGQEVTMRCQPILGHNTVFWYRQTMMQGLELLAYFRNRAPLDDSGMPKDRFSAEMPDATLATLKIQPSEPRDSAVYFCASGLILGGSAKNIQYFGAGTRLSVL.

Of note for this clonotype: Since the CDR3 does not end with the conserved phenylalanine or tryptophan, this likely comes from a read error. The rearrangement links TRBV6-5 to TRBJ1-5, with TRBD1 matching over 11 bases. The length of the CDR3 is 16 residues. Losses at the gene ends were 5 bases for V and 12 bases for J; bases not matched to a gene: 15. Germline CDR1 and CDR2: MNHEY and SVGAGI. CDR3 sequence reads: CASSPPGQGAGKHQHY. CDR3 nucleotide sequence: TGTGCCAGCAGTCCTCCCGGACAGGGGGCTGGGAAGCACCAGCATTAT.

With regard to this clonotype: The conserved closing phenylalanine or tryptophan is absent in this CDR3, likely reflecting a read error. The DNA is left out, because the CDR3 cannot be placed on it with certainty; the CDR3 is given as TCRdb lists it. V usage is TRBV11-2 and J usage is TRBJ2-7; the DNA was not used to check the table's D call, TRBD2. Germline V CDR1 and CDR2: SGHAT, FQNNGV. A total of 15 residues make up the CDR3, ends included. The CDR3 sequence is CASSLERGGLAMKYI.

There are many counts of this clonotype. The V and J genes are TRBV7-9 and TRBJ2-5; weak D call: TRBD2 (5 bases). There are 15 residues in the CDR3. Trimming took 1 base from V and 5 from J, leaving 14 bases between them. Germline lookup yields CDR1 SEHNR and CDR2 FQNEAQ (reference sequence). The CDR3 protein is CASSLGTGMWETQYF. The CDR3 nucleotides are TGTGCCAGCAGCTTAGGAACGGGGATGTGGGAGACCCAGTACTTC.

Note on this clonotype: The CDR3 ends on some other residue instead of the conserved phenylalanine or tryptophan, so this is likely a read error. This chain uses TRBV12-3 or TRBV12-4 with TRBJ1-5; weak D call: TRBD1 (6 bases). Trimming took off 7 bases at V and 5 bases at J, with 27 bases between the two ends. The CDR3 contains 18 residues. CDR3: CASTLFLEQGRFDQPQHC. As DNA, the CDR3 is TGTGCCAGCACCTTATTCTTGGAACAGGGAAGGTTTGATCAGCCCCAGCATTGT.

About this clonotype: The junction shows a germline mismatch at one end, possibly a read error. The V call is TRBV28, the J call TRBJ2-1; tentative D call: TRBD2 (5 bases). The CDR3 contains 15 residues. Germline assignment: CDR1 MDHEN and CDR2 SYDVKM. CDR3: CASSLPLSGTNEQFF. The CDR3 DNA follows: TGCGCCAGCAGTTTGCCACTGTCGGGAACCAATGAGCAGTTCTTC.

A note on this clonotype: Mismatch with germline at one junction end may stem from a read error. The chain combines TRBV7-8 with TRBJ2-7; D remains ambiguous. Germline loops: CDR1 SGHVS, CDR2 FQNEAQ. This CDR3 spans 14 amino acids. The CDR3 region has the DNA TGTGCCGGCAGCCCCCGTGGCGGTGCCTACGAGCAGTACTTC. Translating gives CAGSPRGGAYEQYF. The full variable domain, completed using reference TRBV7-8 and TRBJ2-7, is GAGVSQSPRYKVAKRGQDVALRCDPISGHVSLFWYQQALGQGPEFLTYFQNEAQLDKSGLPSDRFFAERPEGSVSTLKIQRTQQEDSAVYLCAGSPRGGAYEQYFGPGTRLTVT.

This clonotype showed up many times. The V gene is TRBV28, the J gene TRBJ2-6, with D possibly TRBD2 on 6 matching bases. Germline V CDR1 and CDR2: MDHEN, SYDVKM. V was shortened by 5 bases and J by 0 bases, with 11 bases between the two germline ends. This CDR3 spans 16 amino acids. The chain's CDR3 is CASSTGGYSGANVLTF. Here the CDR3 DNA reads TGTGCCAGCAGTACCGGGGGATACTCTGGGGCCAACGTCCTGACTTTC. The full variable domain, completed using reference TRBV28 and TRBJ2-6, is DVKVTQSSRYLVKRTGEKVFLECVQDMDHENMFWYRQDPGLGLRLIYFSYDVKMKEKGDIPEGYSVSREKKERFSLILESASTNQTSMYLCASSTGGYSGANVLTFGAGSRLTVL.

Notes on this clonotype: It is likely a read error, because the conserved phenylalanine at the end of the CDR3 is missing. The DNA is left out, because the CDR3 cannot be placed on it with certainty; the CDR3 is given as TCRdb lists it. The gene calls are TRBV11-3 and TRBJ1-1; the D call in the table, TRBD1, was not verified against the DNA. The CDR3 numbers 18 amino acids, ends counted. Germline values: CDR1 SGHNT, CDR2 YENEEA. The CDR3 sequence: CASSLGSGRGAVSTEALL.

This clonotype was seen repeatedly, ten times or more. The rearrangement uses TRBV29-1 and TRBJ2-7; TRBD1 matches at 7 bases. V gave up 6 bases and J gave up 0 bases; unmatched junction bases: 8. Germline values: CDR1 SQVTM, CDR2 ANQGSEA. The CDR3 is 14 residues long. The CDR3 sequence is CSVTRTGSSYEQYF. As DNA, the CDR3 is TGCAGCGTAACTCGGACAGGAAGCTCCTACGAGCAGTACTTC.

Comments on this clonotype: Given a much more abundant clone one base away, this may be a read error. V and J are TRBV20-1 and TRBJ1-2; a weak D match, TRBD1 (5 bases). Germline CDR1 is DFQATT and CDR2 is SNEGSKA (reference sequence). This CDR3 is 14 amino acids long. CDR3 residues: CSANPGTSKYGYTF. CDR3 coding DNA: TGCAGTGCTAACCCCGGGACTTCTAAGTATGGCTACACCTTC.

The genes are TRBV12-3 or TRBV12-4 and TRBJ2-5, with D perhaps TRBD2 (6 bases). With 6 bases removed from V and 9 bases from J, the gap between germline ends came to 23 bases. The CDR3 loop spans 15 amino acids. Here the CDR3 DNA reads TGTGCCAGCAGGCCCGGGAGAGGGCTGAAGGAGGCCCAGTACTTC. Translating gives CASRPGRGLKEAQYF.

This clonotype was counted only a few times. A clone one base away is much larger, so this may be a read error. The genes are TRBV5-6 and TRBJ1-1; D is perhaps TRBD1 (5 bases). Per germline, CDR1 SGHDT and CDR2 YYEEEE. The CDR3 loop spans 15 amino acids. CDR3 bases: TGTGCCAGCAGCTTCGGGGCCAAGAGCAACACTGAAGCTTCCTTT. It is translated as CASSFGAKSNTEASF.